This is a list of T cell receptor beta chains from one sample in a study of T cell clones after liver transplantation. The protocol was immunoSEQ multiplex PCR, while the TCRdb copy is restricted to in-frame clones and leaves out a portion. Of roughly 20,000 clones listed, more than 75% are singletons. The material was CD8+ T cells from blood, obtained around 48 months after liver transplant. These receptors came from a human patient who received a liver transplant. Part of the T cells may come from the graft donor. CDR3s include the opening cysteine and the closing phenylalanine or tryptophan. The order of the fields is clone size, V gene, D gene, CDR3 length, J gene, CDR3 DNA, CDR3 protein. The D gene is left open where the match is weak. Rows give clone size only sometimes, using once, few, many, or a class for an expanded clone.

NA,TRBV7-9,NA,11,TRBJ2-7,TGTGCCAGCAGCCTCGGCGACGAGCAGTACTTC,CASSLGDEQYF
NA,TRBV6-5,NA,13,TRBJ2-3,TGTGCCAGCAGTTACTCCACCTTGGATACGCAGTATTTT,CASSYSTLDTQYF
NA,TRBV5-5,NA,18,TRBJ2-7,TGTGCCAGCAGCTTGGAACCCCCCCGTCGGGACACCTCTGGCGAGCAGTACTTC,CASSLEPPRRDTSGEQYF
NA,TRBV6-5,TRBD2,15,TRBJ2-7,TGTGCCAGCAGTTTCACTAGCGGGGCCTCCTACGAGCAGTACTTC,CASSFTSGASYEQYF
NA,TRBV18,TRBD2,15,TRBJ2-5,TGTGCCAGCTCGCTAGCGGGAGGGCCTTTGGAGACCCAGTACTTC,CASSLAGGPLETQYF
once,TRBV28,TRBD2,16,TRBJ2-3,TGTGCCAGCGAGATGGGAACGGGAGGGCCACAAGATACGCAGTATTTT,CASEMGTGGPQDTQYF
NA,TRBV27,TRBD1,15,TRBJ2-2,TGTGCCAGCAGACCCGGGACAGGGGTTCACGGGGAGCTGTTTTTT,CASRPGTGVHGELFF
few,TRBV7-8,TRBD1,15,TRBJ2-3,TGTGCCAGCAGTTACCGGGACAGGGTAACAGATACGCAGTATTTT,CASSYRDRVTDTQYF
NA,TRBV27,TRBD2,17,TRBJ2-3,TGTGCCAGCAGGAGGCTAGCGGGAGGGCCGGTCACAGATACGCAGTATTTT,CASRRLAGGPVTDTQYF
NA,TRBV7-3,TRBD2,15,TRBJ2-5,TGTGCCAGCAGCTTAAACGGGGGGGTTTTAGAGACCCAGTACTTC,CASSLNGGVLETQYF
NA,TRBV9,NA,14,TRBJ2-2,TGTGCCAGCAGCGCCAGGGGGGCCACCGGGGAGCTGTTTTTT,CASSARGATGELFF
NA,TRBV5-4,NA,15,TRBJ1-1,TGTGCCAGCAGCTTGAATCGGATGATGAACACTGAAGCTTTCTTT,CASSLNRMMNTEAFF
NA,TRBV4-3,NA,15,TRBJ2-5,TGCGCCAGCAGCCAAGGAGCGGGAAGGGGGGAGACCCAGTACTTC,CASSQGAGRGETQYF
NA,TRBV2,NA,15,TRBJ1-1,TGTGCCAGCAGTGAGAATAGGCAGGACAATTCTGAAGCTTTCTTT,CASSENRQDNSEAFF
NA,TRBV27,TRBD2,15,TRBJ2-1,TGTGCCAGCAGTAGCGGGGGGGCCGAATACAATGAGCAGTTCTTC,CASSSGGAEYNEQFF
NA,TRBV4-1,NA,14,TRBJ1-5,TGCGCCAGCAGGCCAGGGGCTGGGAATCAGCCCCAGCATTTT,CASRPGAGNQPQHF
NA,TRBV2,NA,16,TRBJ1-1,TGTGCCAGCAGTGACCGGGGGGCGGTCAGTGTCACTGAAGCTTTCTTT,CASSDRGAVSVTEAFF
NA,TRBV7-3,NA,13,TRBJ1-1,TGTGCCAGCGGCTCCGGGGTGGGCACTGAAGCTTTCTTT,CASGSGVGTEAFF
NA,TRBV9,NA,18,TRBJ1-3,TGTGCCAGCAGCCCATTCCGGACGGCAACGTTATCTGGAAACACCATATATTTT,CASSPFRTATLSGNTIYF
NA,TRBV5-1,NA,13,TRBJ2-6,TGCGCCAGCGGGGGTCCTGGGGCCAACGTCCTGACTTTC,CASGGPGANVLTF
NA,TRBV10-3,TRBD2,15,TRBJ2-5,TGTGCCATCAGTGAGTCCGGGGGGGCGGGAGAGACCCAGTACTTC,CAISESGGAGETQYF
NA,TRBV27,NA,14,TRBJ2-7,TGTGCCAGCAGTTTATCCCAACGCTCACACGAGCAGTACTTC,CASSLSQRSHEQYF
once,TRBV7-3,NA,13,TRBJ2-2,TGTGCCAGCAGCTGGGGTGGCACCGGGGAGCTGTTTTTT,CASSWGGTGELFF
NA,TRBV9,NA,15,TRBJ2-1,TGTGCCAGCAGCGTAGTTGGGGTCTCCTACAATGAGCAGTTCTTC,CASSVVGVSYNEQFF
NA,TRBV10-2,NA,14,TRBJ2-7,TGCGCCAGCTACCCAGGGTTGGGCGACTACGAGCAGTACTTC,CASYPGLGDYEQYF
NA,TRBV4-3,NA,15,TRBJ1-2,TGCGCCAGCAGCCAAGTTATCAGCCAAGTCTATGGCTACACCTTC,CASSQVISQVYGYTF